The sequence of this T cell receptor (beta chain) was determined in a study of CD8+CD57+ T cells in acquired aplastic anemia. At the level of the study: For CD4+ cells, healthy donors had an average of approximately 9.8 million reads.

Genomic DNA served as template for TCR beta VDJ and CDR3 profiling. TCRdb processed the reads anew with MiXCR; each CDR3 protein has one entry. The sample consists of a few hundred thousand distinct CDR3 sequences, 65% to 75% of them appearing once. Regarding this clonotype: Its target is unknown.

Study conclusions and caveats: Patients and controls shared 25 to 30 CD8+ CDR3 sequences, highly expressed in patients.

The length of the CDR3 is 13 residues. With 6 bases removed from V and 8 bases from J, the gap between germline ends came to 11 bases. CDR1 and CDR2 from the germline V gene are SNHLY and FYNNEI. The sequence came from a human donor in good health, serving as a control. The chain links TRBV2 to TRBJ1-6; D remains ambiguous. Sequencing was performed on sorted CD4+, CD8+, or CD8+CD57+ T cells (not recorded which) from PBMCs. The CDR3 spells CASSGRGYSPLHF. The CDR3 nucleotides are TGTGCCAGCAGCGGCAGAGGGTATTCACCCCTCCACTTT.